The 23 T cell receptor beta chains in this list originate from one sample, sequenced in a study of T cell changes during pregnancy in multiple sclerosis. Libraries were prepared by immunoSEQ multiplex PCR; TCRdb keeps only in-frame clonotypes and omits some of them. In the table there are about 71,000 clones, 85% to 95% of which are singletons. This specimen was peripheral blood, taken in the third trimester of pregnancy. Receptors originate from a female donor with multiple sclerosis, enrolled in a pregnancy study.

This rearrangement joins TRBV6-1 to TRBJ2-1; tentative D call: TRBD1 (6 bases). The CDR3 spans 14 residues. The germline V gene encodes CDR1 MNHNS and CDR2 SASEGT. The germline V and J ends were trimmed by 7 bases and 0 bases, with 10 bases remaining between them. For the CDR3, the DNA is TGTGCCAGCATACAGGGTAGCTCCTACAATGAGCAGTTCTTC. Residues: CASIQGSSYNEQFF.

V usage is TRBV9 and J usage is TRBJ1-3; D unclear. Per germline, CDR1 SGDLS and CDR2 YYNGEE. Trimming left V 0 bases short and J 0 bases short, with 10 bases between. CDR3 length: 16 residues. CDR3 sequence reads: CASSVASEGSGNTIYF. In nucleotides, the CDR3 is TGTGCCAGCAGCGTAGCTTCCGAGGGCTCTGGAAACACCATATATTTT. Full variable domain (remainder filled in from reference TRBV9 and TRBJ1-3): DSGVTQTPKHLITATGQRVTLRCSPRSGDLSVYWYQQSLDQGLQFLIQYYNGEERAKGNILERFSAQQFPDLHSELNLSSLELGDSALYFCASSVASEGSGNTIYFGEGSWLTVV.

The CDR3: CAISGGSFTGELFF. CDR3 nucleotides: TGTGCCATCAGTGGAGGCAGTTTCACCGGGGAGCTGTTTTTT. V usage is TRBV10-3 and J usage is TRBJ2-2; D not resolved. The CDR3 is made up of 14 amino acids. The germline V gene has CDR1 ENHRY and CDR2 SYGVKD. Trimming cost V 4 bases and J 4 bases, with 10 bases left between them.

The chain couples TRBV5-1 to TRBJ1-1, with 10 bases that match TRBD1. Germline assignment: CDR1 SGHRS and CDR2 YFSETQ. V lost 4 bases, J lost 0 bases, and 12 bases stayed unmatched. This CDR3 is built from 18 residues. CDR3 loop: CASSRGRGQGNLNTEAFF. CDR3 bases: TGCGCCAGCAGCCGGGGGAGGGGACAGGGGAATTTGAACACTGAAGCTTTCTTT.

The V gene is TRBV7-2, the J gene TRBJ2-1; TRBD2 matches at 11 bases. Germline loops: CDR1 SGHTA, CDR2 FQGNSA. CDR3 length equals 15 residues. After removal of 5 bases from V and 5 bases from J, the junction contained 5 bases not matched to a gene. This chain's CDR3 is CASSLTSGSNNEQFF. CDR3 nucleotides: TGTGCCAGCAGCCTTACTAGCGGGAGTAACAATGAGCAGTTCTTC.

A single count supports this clone. The genes are TRBV7-9 and TRBJ1-1; no reliable D call. This CDR3 has 14 amino acids. V gave up 7 bases and J gave up 2 bases, with 14 bases separating them. CDR1 and CDR2 (germline): SEHNR, FQNEAQ (reference sequence). CDR3 coding DNA: TGTGCCAGCACCCTGACGGGATATAACACTGAAGCTTTCTTT. Protein sequence: CASTLTGYNTEAFF.

The genes are TRBV4-3 and TRBJ1-5; D remains ambiguous. The CDR3 runs 16 residues. Trimming took 1 base from V and 4 from J, leaving 14 bases between them. Per germline, CDR1 LGHNA and CDR2 YSLEER. This CDR3 reads CASSQGVAGGNQPQHF. In DNA form, the CDR3 reads TGCGCCAGCAGCCAAGGGGTTGCCGGCGGTAATCAGCCCCAGCATTTT.

The chain couples TRBV28 to TRBJ2-7; maybe TRBD2 (5 bases). The CDR3 runs 16 residues. The germline V and J ends were trimmed by 1 base and 2 bases, with 15 bases remaining between them. The germline CDR1 and CDR2 sequences are MDHEN and SYDVKM. The chain's CDR3 is CASSLYPSGVTYEQYF. DNA of the CDR3: TGTGCCAGCAGTTTATACCCATCCGGGGTAACCTACGAGCAGTACTTC.

This clone appeared a single time. The chain links TRBV5-6 to TRBJ1-1; D may be TRBD1 (6 bases). This CDR3 comprises 13 residues. V was cut by 8 bases and J by 1 base, with 12 bases left in between. From germline, CDR1 is SGHDT and CDR2 YYEEEE. The CDR3 nucleotides are TGTGCCAGTGAGGGGGGGCCGAACACTGAAGCTTTCTTT. This encodes CASEGGPNTEAFF.

This clone was seen just once. J is TRBJ1-3 and V is TRBV6-4; 8 nucleotides match TRBD1. V gave up 2 bases and J gave up 0 bases; unmatched junction bases: 12. The CDR3 totals 19 residues. The germline V gene encodes CDR1 MRHNA and CDR2 SNTAGT. CDR3 in DNA: TGTGCCAGCAGTGACGGGACAGGCCATACCAAGGTCTCTGGAAACACCATATATTTT. It codes for CASSDGTGHTKVSGNTIYF.

This clone has just a few counts. The rearrangement uses TRBV10-1 and TRBJ1-1; unclear D gene. From germline, CDR1 is WNHNN and CDR2 SYGVQD (reference sequence). The length of the CDR3 is 13 residues. V gave up 5 bases and J gave up 1 base, with 8 bases separating them. CDR3 protein: CASSLTENTEAFF. The CDR3 DNA reads TGCGCCAGCAGTTTGACTGAGAACACTGAAGCTTTCTTT.

This clone was seen once. This chain uses TRBV4-2 with TRBJ1-2; D unclear. The CDR3 loop spans 15 amino acids. The germline V gene has CDR1 LGHNA and CDR2 YNFKEQ. The ends were cut back, 2 bases at V and 3 bases at J, with 13 bases in the middle. The CDR3 loop is CASSQFTGNDYGYTF. The CDR3, as DNA: TGTGCCAGCAGCCAATTCACGGGGAACGACTATGGCTACACCTTC.

This chain joins TRBV27 and TRBJ2-7, with 12 bases aligning to TRBD2. With the DNA end fitting TRBJ2-5 better, the J assignment may be wrong. Germline loops: CDR1 MNHEY, CDR2 SMNVEV (reference sequence). The CDR3 extends over 16 amino acids. CDR3 sequence (DNA): TGTGCCAGCAGTTTCACACGGACTAGCGGGAAAGAGACCCAGTACTTC. Residues: CASSFTRTSGKETQYF.

CDR3 residues: CASNIADNEQFF. The CDR3 nucleotides read TGCGCCAGCAATATAGCGGACAATGAGCAGTTCTTC. The V gene is TRBV5-1, the J gene TRBJ2-1, with D possibly being TRBD2 (6 bases). Germline V gene data show CDR1 as SGHRS and CDR2 as YFSETQ. The CDR3 is made up of 12 amino acids. Trimming shortened V by 6 bases and J by 5 bases, and 9 bases separated the two germline ends.

The chain recombines TRBV7-2 with TRBJ1-5, with a weak D call TRBD1 (5 bases). CDR1 and CDR2 (germline): SGHTA, FQGNSA. The CDR3 has 15 residues. Trimming took off 2 bases at V and 2 bases at J, with 10 bases between the two ends. CDR3 protein: CASSLSRGGNQPQHF. The CDR3, as DNA: TGTGCCAGCAGCTTATCCCGGGGGGGCAATCAGCCCCAGCATTTT.

The rearrangement joins TRBV5-1 to TRBJ2-5; 9 positions agree with TRBD2. The germline CDR1 and CDR2 sequences are SGHRS and YFSETQ. With 1 base clipped from V and 4 bases from J, the junction kept 8 bases outside the gene matches. This CDR3 comprises 16 residues. The CDR3 is CASSLMAGGRGETQYF. The CDR3 region has the DNA TGCGCCAGCAGCTTGATGGCGGGAGGGCGGGGAGAGACCCAGTACTTC.

This chain joins TRBV13 and TRBJ1-2; the match to TRBD1 covers 8 bases. The germline gives CDR1 PRHDT, CDR2 FYEKMQ (reference sequence). The CDR3 loop spans 16 amino acids. V was clipped by 1 base and J by 7 bases; unmatched bases: 11. CDR3 bases: TGTGCCAGCAGCTTAGTAGACAGGGGTACATCTGGTGGCTACACCTTC. Translation gives CASSLVDRGTSGGYTF.

The chain joins TRBV11-1 to TRBJ2-3; the D is unclear. V dropped 6 bases and J dropped 7 bases, with 17 bases sitting between them. From germline, CDR1 is SGHAT and CDR2 FQDESV (reference sequence). This CDR3 spans 14 amino acids. The CDR3 coding sequence is TGTGCCAGCAGGGGCGAGTCTGTTGCAAATACGCAGTATTTT. This encodes CASRGESVANTQYF.

The chain links TRBV7-2 to TRBJ2-3; TRBD2 matches 14 bases. The CDR3 covers 16 residues. Germline V lookup: CDR1 SGHTA, CDR2 FQGNSA. V lost 3 bases, J lost 8 bases, and 7 bases stayed unmatched. The CDR3 DNA sequence: TGTGCCAGCAGCTTGGGACTAGCGGGAGAATCCCGTACGCAGTATTTT. It translates to CASSLGLAGESRTQYF.

V is TRBV5-4 and J is TRBJ2-7; 9 nucleotides align to TRBD1. V shed 2 bases and J 0 bases; nucleotides not matched to a gene: 3. The CDR3 is 15 residues long. CDR1 is SGHNT, CDR2 YYREEE, per germline (reference sequence). In nucleotides, the CDR3 is TGTGCCAGCAGCTTCGGGACAGGGTCCTCCTACGAGCAGTACTTC. Translating gives CASSFGTGSSYEQYF. Variable domain in full (rest from reference TRBV5-4 and TRBJ2-7): ETGVTQSPTHLIKTRGQQVTLRCSSQSGHNTVSWYQQALGQGPQFIFQYYREEENGRGNFPPRFSGLQFPNYSSELNVNALELDDSALYLCASSFGTGSSYEQYFGPGTRLTVT.

The chain has TRBV6-5 and TRBJ1-2; D perhaps matches TRBD1 (6 bases). The length of the CDR3 is 15 residues. V lost 2 bases and J 4 bases, leaving 14 bases between the germline ends. Germline-derived CDR1 and CDR2 are MNHEY and SVGAGI. Here the CDR3 reads CASSYNRAGSYGYTF. The CDR3 DNA follows: TGTGCCAGCAGTTACAACAGGGCGGGTAGCTATGGCTACACCTTC.

The rearrangement links TRBV19 to TRBJ2-1; TRBD2 matches 15 bases. CDR3 size: 16 residues. Germline lookup yields CDR1 LNHDA and CDR2 SQIVND (reference sequence). Trimming cost V 10 bases and J 3 bases; bases outside gene matches: 7. CDR3 bases: TGTGCCACGAGGGGACTAGCGGGAGGTGGCTACAATGAGCAGTTCTTC. It is translated as CATRGLAGGGYNEQFF.

The chain uses TRBV2 and TRBJ1-1, with D uncertain. Germline V lookup: CDR1 SNHLY, CDR2 FYNNEI. V lost 6 bases and J lost 4, with 12 bases in between. The length of the CDR3 is 13 residues. The CDR3, as DNA: TGTGCCAGCAGCGCGGAGGTCGGCACTGAAGCTTTCTTT. Protein sequence: CASSAEVGTEAFF.